This entry features one T cell receptor (beta chain) sequence. Clones were sequenced by immunoSEQ multiplex PCR, and TCRdb holds only the in-frame ones, with some missing. The sample carries about 330,000 clones, under 95% recorded once. This sample is drawn from a study of blood T cell repertoires in COVID-19. CDR3 length: 13 amino acids. V was trimmed by 8 bases and J by 2 bases, leaving 13 bases between them. The V and J genes are TRBV23-1 and TRBJ2-7; D not certain. TRBV23-1 falls under the ORF class, with uncertain function. Sequenced sample: PBMCs or T cells enriched from blood (not recorded which). This receptor was obtained from a woman aged 25 to 39 who had recovered from COVID-19. CDR3 in DNA: TGCGCCAGCCCGCCAGGCCATACCTACGAGCAGTACTTC. It codes for CASPPGHTYEQYF.